What follows are 27 T cell receptor beta chains derived from one specimen sequenced in a study of T cell clonality in common variable immunodeficiency (dated by TCRdb to 2013 to 2016). The investigation overall reported the following: CVID TCRbeta sequences reportedly showed fewer deletions and N-nucleotide insertions and lacked highly modified clones with 13 or more V deletions.

No antigen has been assigned to these receptors. To prepare the library, the immunoSEQ multiplex PCR assay was applied. TCRdb's version of the immuneACCESS table is confined to in-frame rearrangements and falls short of the full clone set. An unresolved V gene accounts for under half of the shortfall where checked; the remainder is of unknown origin. This sample contains roughly 30,000 clones, none of which is a singleton. The ten largest make up approximately 3% of the sample. Sequencing was performed on peripheral blood mononuclear cells. The receptors were sampled from a human donor with common variable immunodeficiency.

This clone was counted at least ten times. The read terminates 3 residues before the CDR3 end, so the remaining end is supplied by the germline J gene. The chain uses TRBV20-1 and TRBJ1-5; the D is unclear. Per germline, CDR1 DFQATT and CDR2 SNEGSKA (reference sequence). The V end was cut by 0 bases, the J end by 4 bases, with 10 bases between. This CDR3 has 14 amino acids. CDR3 DNA (partial): TGCAGTGCTAGAGATGGTCGAGGGAATCAGCCC. This encodes CSARDGRGNQP. In full, the CDR3 reads CSARDGRGNQPQHF.

CDR3 loop: CSASDLAGVQRGSSTDTQYF. CDR3 bases read: TGCAGTGCTAGTGACCTAGCGGGAGTCCAACGGGGCTCTAGCACAGATACG. The rearrangement uses TRBV20-1 and TRBJ2-3, with 10 nucleotides matching TRBD2. The read falls 3 residues short of the CDR3 end, and the missing part is taken from the germline J gene. Germline CDR1 is DFQATT and CDR2 is SNEGSKA (reference sequence). This CDR3 spans 20 amino acids. The ends lost 3 bases at V and 0 bases at J; junction bases unmatched: 18.

This clone was picked up many times. The CDR3 is cut off 3 residues early in the read; its end comes from the germline J gene. The chain combines TRBV7-3 with TRBJ2-2; TRBD1 might be the D (6 bases). Germline values: CDR1 SGHTA, CDR2 FQGTGA. Trimming pared 2 bases from V and 1 base from J, leaving 14 bases between. The CDR3 is 17 residues long. CDR3 region: CASSLPGRGGNTGELFF. Incomplete CDR3 DNA: TGTGCCAGCAGCTTACCAGGCAGGGGCGGGAACACCGGGGAG.

This clone has a count of ten or more. Read sequence stops 3 residues before the CDR3 end, and the germline J gene provides the missing end. This chain links TRBV5-4 with TRBJ2-3; 10 positions agree with TRBD1. The CDR3 is 15 residues long. The V and J ends lost 1 base and 4 bases, in that order; junction bases with no gene match: 3. CDR1 SGHNT and CDR2 YYREEE come from the germline V gene (reference sequence). CDR3 protein: CASSLRGQGADTQYF. CDR3 DNA (partial): TGTGCCAGCAGCTTGCGAGGACAGGGGGCAGATACG.

This clone was recorded at least ten times. The sequenced CDR3 bases are TGCAGTGCTAGAAACAGGGGGCATTATGAAAAA. This sequence encodes CSARNRGHYEK. The whole CDR3 reads CSARNRGHYEKLFF. This chain connects TRBV20-1 to TRBJ1-4, with 9 nucleotides matching TRBD1. The read ends 3 residues shy of where the CDR3 ends; the end is completed using the germline J gene. The germline V gene has CDR1 DFQATT and CDR2 SNEGSKA (reference sequence). With 2 bases clipped from V and 6 bases from J, the junction kept 4 bases outside the gene matches. This CDR3 contains 14 residues.

A remark on this clone: Read coverage stops 3 residues before the CDR3 terminus; the germline J gene supplies the remainder. The chain employs TRBV30 and TRBJ2-3; 16 bases map to TRBD2. Germline values: CDR1 GTSNPN, CDR2 SVGIG (reference sequence). The CDR3 is 17 amino acids. V lost 4 bases and J lost 3; bases outside the gene matches: 7. CDR3 DNA, as far as it was read: TGTGCCTGGACCCTGGGACTAGCGGGAGGGAGAACAGATACG. Protein sequence: CAWTLGLAGGRTDT. The full CDR3 is CAWTLGLAGGRTDTQYF.

To note about this clone: Read sequence stops 3 residues before the CDR3 end, and the germline J gene provides the missing end. The V and J genes are TRBV18 and TRBJ1-5; D is possibly TRBD1 (5 bases). Germline lookup yields CDR1 KGHSH and CDR2 LQKENI. The CDR3 length is 15 residues. Trimming cost V 3 bases and J 5 bases, with 14 bases left between them. CDR3 DNA, as far as it was read: TGTGCCAGCTCACCGTTGGCAGGGTCCGATCAGCCC. This codes for CASSPLAGSDQP. The entire CDR3 sequence reads CASSPLAGSDQPQHF.

A few counts support this clone. CDR3 residues: CASRDLQVLPGKLFF. The DNA read from the CDR3 is TGTGCCAGCAGGGACCTACAGGTCTTGCCAGGAAAA. The chain joins TRBV2 to TRBJ1-4; TRBD1 is a possible D gene (5 bases). Read coverage stops 3 residues before the CDR3 terminus; the germline J gene supplies the remainder. The ends were cut back, 6 bases at V and 10 bases at J, with 21 bases in the middle. In germline, CDR1 is SNHLY, CDR2 FYNNEI. The CDR3 is 15 residues long.

This clone was observed at least ten times. The CDR3 end is not reached by the read, which stops 3 residues before it; the germline J gene fills it in. The V and J genes are TRBV5-1 and TRBJ2-2; no definite D call. The CDR3 sequence is 18 residues long. V shed 5 bases and J shed 0 bases, with 20 bases lying between them. The germline V gene has CDR1 SGHRS and CDR2 YFSETQ. CDR3 in amino acids: CASRNFPSDYANTGELFF. The sequenced CDR3 bases are TGCGCCAGCAGAAACTTCCCTAGTGATTACGCGAACACCGGGGAG.

This clone was counted at least ten times. CDR3 sequence reads: CSFNRDINTGELFF. The covered CDR3 bases are TGCAGCTTTAACAGGGATATCAACACCGGGGAG. The V gene is TRBV29-1, the J gene TRBJ2-2; D may be TRBD1 (6 bases). The read ends 3 residues early relative to the CDR3; the germline J gene fills the gap. Germline CDR1 SQVTM, CDR2 ANQGSEA. The CDR3 length is 14 residues. V was shortened by 8 bases and J by 2 bases, with 15 bases between the two germline ends.

This clone was seen many times. The part of the CDR3 DNA that was read is TGTGCCAGTAGTATTCTTGTGAACACTGAA. It specifies CASSILVNTE. The whole CDR3 reads CASSILVNTEAFF. The chain uses TRBV19 and TRBJ1-1; no firm D call. The read stops 3 residues short of the end of the CDR3; the missing end is completed from the germline J gene. The CDR3 is 13 residues long. V was clipped by 3 bases and J by 0 bases, with 5 bases between them. Germline V gives CDR1 LNHDA, CDR2 SQIVND (reference sequence).

This clone was counted ten times or more. The read falls 3 residues short of the CDR3 end, and the missing part is taken from the germline J gene. The chain uses TRBV5-5 and TRBJ1-5, with D hard to call. The CDR3 length is 15 residues. V gave up 4 bases and J gave up 0 bases, with 11 bases separating them. In germline, CDR1 is SGHKS, CDR2 YYEKEE (reference sequence). The sequenced part of the CDR3 DNA is TGTGCCAGCAGCGGGCGGGCATATAGCAATCAGCCC. Protein product: CASSGRAYSNQP. The entire CDR3 protein reads CASSGRAYSNQPQHF.

In this sample, this clone turned up many times. From the germline J gene comes the end of the CDR3, since the read stops 3 residues before it. V and J are TRBV7-2 and TRBJ2-7, with TRBD2 identical over 8 bases. The length of the CDR3 is 14 residues. Per the germline V gene, CDR1 is SGHTA and CDR2 is FQGNSA. The junction had 3 bases not matched to a gene; V was cut back by 1 base and J by 4 bases. The CDR3 loop reads CASSLEAGGYEQYF. Partial CDR3 DNA: TGTGCCAGCAGCTTAGAGGCGGGAGGTTACGAG.

To note about this clone: The CDR3 extends 3 residues past the end of the read, so its final part is completed from the germline J gene. This sequence joins TRBV11-2 and TRBJ2-5; 9 nucleotides align to TRBD2. Germline CDR1 SGHAT, CDR2 FQNNGV. Trimming removed 0 bases from V and 4 bases from J; junction bases left unmatched: 3. The CDR3 spans 15 residues. CDR3 region: CASSLDAGGGETQYF. Incomplete CDR3 DNA: TGTGCCAGCAGCTTAGATGCGGGGGGGGGAGAGACC.

This clone was observed a handful of times. The read terminates 3 residues ahead of where the CDR3 ends, so the germline J gene completes it. The J gene is TRBJ2-5, the V gene TRBV5-4, with D perhaps matching TRBD2 (5 bases). Trimming took off 4 bases at V and 5 bases at J, with 12 bases between the two ends. The CDR3 loop spans 13 amino acids. Per the germline V gene, CDR1 is SGHNT and CDR2 is YYREEE (reference sequence). CDR3 bases read: TGTGCCAGCAGCCGGGCCCCGGGGGAGACC. Translating gives CASSRAPGET. From start to end, the CDR3 is CASSRAPGETQYF.

This clone was seen repeatedly, ten times or more. The read ends 3 residues before the CDR3 terminus; that terminus is restored from the germline J gene. V usage is TRBV5-1 and J usage is TRBJ2-7, with D unresolved. The CDR3 loop spans 13 amino acids. Germline V lookup: CDR1 SGHRS, CDR2 YFSETQ. V was pared by 4 bases and J by 3 bases, with 11 bases between. The CDR3 region is CASSREFLYEQYF. The CDR3 DNA, read in part, is TGCGCCAGCAGCCGCGAATTTCTCTACGAG.

There are many counts of this clone. The read ends 3 residues shy of where the CDR3 ends; the end is completed using the germline J gene. V is TRBV7-9 and J is TRBJ2-7; 7 bases match TRBD1. Trimming took 1 base from V and 3 from J; bases not matched to a gene: 6. Germline V gene data show CDR1 as SEHNR and CDR2 as FQNEAQ (reference sequence). This CDR3 is built from 15 residues. The CDR3 bases that were read are TGTGCCAGCAGCTTAGGATACGGACAGGACTACGAG. Amino acid sequence: CASSLGYGQDYE. The complete CDR3 protein is CASSLGYGQDYEQYF.

This clone has a count of ten or more. The read comes to an end 3 residues before the CDR3 does, leaving the germline J gene to fill in the end. This chain links TRBV7-9 with TRBJ2-3; D unclear. The CDR3 consists of 15 residues. Germline-derived CDR1 and CDR2 are SEHNR and FQNEAQ (reference sequence). The V end was cut by 1 base, the J end by 0 bases, with 8 bases between. CDR3 DNA (partial): TGTGCCAGCAGCTTAGGGGCGCTCAGCACAGATACG. Its protein product is CASSLGALSTDT. The whole CDR3 protein reads CASSLGALSTDTQYF.

There are many counts of this clone. The CDR3 goes on 3 residues after the read ends, and that part is filled in from the germline J gene. The rearrangement uses TRBV7-9 and TRBJ1-5, with a possible D match to TRBD1 (5 bases). This CDR3 has 14 amino acids. Germline-derived CDR1 and CDR2 are SEHNR and FQNEAQ (reference sequence). The V and J ends lost 6 bases and 2 bases respectively, with 11 bases between them. The covered CDR3 bases are TGTGCCAGCAGTTCCCAACAGGGCAATCAGCCC. This gives the protein CASSSQQGNQP. The entire CDR3 sequence reads CASSSQQGNQPQHF.

The CDR3 sequence: CASSYLPSGGAYNEQFF. The CDR3 DNA, read in part, is TGTGCCAGCAGTTATCTTCCAAGCGGGGGCGCCTACAATGAG. The chain employs TRBV6-2 or TRBV6-3 and TRBJ2-1, with 8 bases aligning to TRBD2. The sequenced fragment ends 3 residues before the CDR3 boundary, so the rest is inferred from the germline J gene. The CDR3 is 17 residues long. The ends lost 3 bases at V and 2 bases at J; junction bases unmatched: 9. Germline V gene lookup returns CDR1 MNHEY and CDR2 SVGEGT.

About this clone: Read coverage stops 3 residues before the CDR3 terminus; the germline J gene supplies the remainder. V gene TRBV20-1 combines with J gene TRBJ2-5; a weak D match, TRBD2 (6 bases). The germline gives CDR1 DFQATT, CDR2 SNEGSKA (reference sequence). CDR3 length equals 14 residues. The DNA read from the CDR3 is TGCAGTGCTAGTCTTGGCAGGGTGGGGGGAACC. This encodes CSASLGRVGGT. The whole CDR3 sequence reads CSASLGRVGGTQYF.

By sample fraction, this clone is medium-sized. The read halts 3 residues ahead of the CDR3 end, with the missing end drawn from the germline J gene. The V call is TRBV19, the J call TRBJ2-2; TRBD1 agrees at 7 bases. The CDR3 sequence is 15 residues long. CDR1 LNHDA and CDR2 SQIVND come from the germline V gene (reference sequence). The V segment lost 5 bases and the J segment 3 bases; nucleotides outside the gene matches: 6. The CDR3 DNA, read in part, is TGTGCCAGTAGTTACGACAGGGTGGACACCGGGGAG. This translates into CASSYDRVDTGE. In full, the CDR3 reads CASSYDRVDTGELFF.

This clone was counted ten times or more. Coverage ceases 3 residues before the CDR3 finishes, and the germline J gene fills in the end. J is TRBJ2-3 and V is TRBV7-8, with a possible D match to TRBD2 (5 bases). Germline-derived CDR1 and CDR2 are SGHVS and FQNEAQ. CDR3 length equals 16 residues. V dropped 2 bases and J dropped 1 base, with 13 bases sitting between them. The CDR3 region is CASSLRIAFGTDTQYF. The covered CDR3 bases are TGTGCCAGCAGCTTACGAATAGCGTTTGGCACAGATACG.

This clone was recorded many times. Sequencing ends 3 residues short of the CDR3 end; the germline J gene provides the rest. The chain combines TRBV20-1 with TRBJ1-6, with 8 bases matching TRBD1. Germline trimming cut 1 base from V and 6 bases from J; bases unmatched to any gene: 8. Per the germline V gene, CDR1 is DFQATT and CDR2 is SNEGSKA (reference sequence). There are 16 residues in the CDR3. The CDR3 bases that were read are TGCAGTGCTAGAGTCTACAGGGGGGAAACTAATTCACCC. It encodes CSARVYRGETNSP. From start to end, the CDR3 is CSARVYRGETNSPLHF.

This clone has just a few counts. The CDR3 end lies 3 residues beyond the end of the read and is filled in from the germline J gene. The V gene is TRBV5-1, the J gene TRBJ2-5; 10 bases match TRBD2. Germline CDR1 is SGHRS and CDR2 is YFSETQ. The junction had 3 bases not matched to a gene; V was cut back by 0 bases and J by 1 base. The CDR3 runs 16 residues. Incomplete CDR3 DNA: TGCGCCAGCAGCTTGGGTGCTAGCGGGAGCCAAGAGACC. This encodes CASSLGASGSQET. The CDR3 as a whole reads CASSLGASGSQETQYF.

This clone appeared many times. The DNA ends 3 residues before the CDR3 does, and the rest of the CDR3 is filled in from the germline J gene. The chain is built from TRBV5-4 and TRBJ2-3, with 7 bases matching TRBD1. With V trimmed by 4 bases and J by 2 bases, 7 bases remained unmatched. CDR3 size: 15 residues. CDR1 and CDR2 from the germline V gene are SGHNT and YYREEE (reference sequence). The CDR3 here is CASSPRQGNTDTQYF. Partial CDR3 DNA: TGTGCCAGCAGCCCCCGACAGGGCAACACAGATACG. Looking up the rest from reference TRBV5-4 and TRBJ2-3 gives the full variable domain: ETGVTQSPTHLIKTRGQQVTLRCSSQSGHNTVSWYQQALGQGPQFIFQYYREEENGRGNFPPRFSGLQFPNYSSELNVNALELDDSALYLCASSPRQGNTDTQYFGPGTRLTVL.

This clone occurred many times. The observed sequence ends 3 residues before the CDR3 terminus, with the missing tail filled in from the germline J gene. The V and J genes are TRBV10-3 and TRBJ1-6; perhaps TRBD1 as D (6 bases). Germline CDR1 is ENHRY and CDR2 is SYGVKD. The CDR3 contains 16 residues. The V and J ends lost 3 bases and 8 bases respectively, with 17 bases between them. This CDR3 is CAISDSNTGRHSPLHF. The part of the CDR3 DNA that was read is TGTGCCATCAGTGATTCTAATACAGGGAGGCATTCACCC.